Detailed here is one TCR beta chain. What it binds is unknown. CDR1 SGHVS and CDR2 FQNEAQ come from the germline V gene. The junction had 11 bases not matched to a gene; V was cut back by 5 bases and J by 4 bases. The CDR3 runs to 16 residues. This record belongs to a study of OX40 agonist ivuxolimab in advanced cancers. Study outcomes and limitations: People who partly responded at 0.1-3.0 mg/kg had some of the least clonal expansion seen.

Assay used: immunoSEQ multiplex PCR; TCRdb lists only in-frame clones, some missing. The sample shows over 15,000 clones, 86% of them seen only once. The sequence was obtained from an adult with an advanced solid tumor such as melanoma, head and neck, liver or kidney cancer. The chain carries TRBV7-8 and TRBJ2-3; TRBD2 matches 8 bases. The starting material was CD4+ or CD8+ T cells sorted from blood, obtained in a trial of the OX40 agonist ivuxolimab. The CDR3: CASSQVGGAGADTQYF. The CDR3 DNA reads TGTGCCAGCAGCCAAGTCGGGGGGGCTGGGGCAGATACGCAGTATTTT.